The subject of this entry is one TCR beta chain. Its specificity is not known. The data belong to a study of human T cells and chemical hapten exposure. CDR1 DFQATT and CDR2 SNEGSKA come from the germline V gene (reference sequence). V lost 4 bases, J lost 3 bases, and 12 bases lay in between. The CDR3 contains 14 residues. Findings of the study overall: Relative to controls, expanded TCRs formed significantly more large CDR3 similarity clusters.

In the study's own analysis: Sequenced samples showed a median of approximately 100,000 TCRs each, with counts running from around 20,000 to 690,000. TCRdb called the RACE reads again in MiXCR, with one record for every CDR3 protein. TCRdb's processing, not the authors' own work, is the source of the V and J calls. This table holds around 82,000 distinct CDR3 sequences, more than 6.5% found once. Time point here: patch test 2, 6 weeks after DPC sensitization. Documented treatment: therapeutic diphenylcyclopropenone sensitization with weekly scalp DPC. This clonotype was obtained from a woman younger than 45 with alopecia areata. Some clones in this sample may be carry-over from other donors' samples. This chain connects TRBV20-1 to TRBJ1-4; D remains unclear. This specimen consisted of whole blood, obtained in connection with sensitization to the hapten diphenylcyclopropenone (DPC). CDR3 loop: CSAMPAQPNEKLFF. As DNA, the CDR3 is TGCAGTGCTATGCCCGCCCAGCCTAATGAAAAACTGTTTTTT.